Presented here are 25 T cell receptor beta chains from one specimen sequenced in a study of T cell changes during pregnancy in multiple sclerosis. Using immunoSEQ multiplex PCR, the repertoire was profiled, and TCRdb retains in-frame clones only, with some absent. The table has about 33,000 clones, 91% seen once. This material consisted of CD4+ T cells from peripheral blood mononuclear cells, taken in the third trimester of pregnancy. The receptors were sampled from a female donor in good health, enrolled as a control in a pregnancy study.

This clone occurred once. The rearrangement joins TRBV6-1 to TRBJ1-5; D gene uncertain. The germline gives CDR1 MNHNS, CDR2 SASEGT. V dropped 4 bases and J dropped 0 bases, with 4 bases sitting between them. CDR3 length: 13 residues. The CDR3 region is CASSGASNQPQHF. The CDR3 DNA is TGTGCCAGCAGTGGCGCTAGCAATCAGCCCCAGCATTTT.

J is TRBJ1-1 and V is TRBV5-4; D unresolved. The CDR3 extends over 14 amino acids. V was cut by 5 bases and J by 1 base, with 12 bases left in between. Germline values: CDR1 SGHNT, CDR2 YYREEE (reference sequence). CDR3 protein: CASRADMQNTEAFF. The CDR3 bases are TGTGCCAGCAGGGCTGACATGCAGAACACTGAAGCTTTCTTT.

The V and J genes are TRBV7-9 and TRBJ2-7; D is ambiguous. Trimming shortened V by 4 bases and J by 0 bases, and 10 bases separated the two germline ends. Germline CDR1 reads SEHNR; CDR2 reads FQNEAQ (reference sequence). This CDR3 contains 14 residues. CDR3 protein: CASSSGPSSYEQYF. The CDR3 coding sequence is TGTGCCAGCAGCTCTGGCCCAAGCTCCTACGAGCAGTACTTC.

This clone has more than one count but fewer than ten. The chain combines TRBV28 with TRBJ1-4; the D is unclear. The V and J ends lost 5 bases and 0 bases respectively, with 10 bases between them. CDR3 size: 15 residues. Germline CDR1 is MDHEN and CDR2 is SYDVKM. Here the CDR3 DNA reads TGTGCCAGCAGTACGGTCCTTGCAACTAATGAAAAACTGTTTTTT. Translation: CASSTVLATNEKLFF.

As for this clone: The junction departs from germline at one end; a sequencing error may be responsible. This chain joins TRBV7-2 and TRBJ1-6, with a weak D call TRBD1 (6 bases). The CDR3 extends over 13 amino acids. Germline V lookup: CDR1 SGHTA, CDR2 FQGNSA. This CDR3 reads CASRTGEGSTLHF. The DNA for the CDR3 is TGTGCCAGCAGGACAGGCGAGGGTTCAACCCTCCACTTT.

This chain uses TRBV6-6 with TRBJ2-3; D is uncertain. The CDR3 spans 12 residues. The germline V gene has CDR1 MNHNY and CDR2 SVGAGI (reference sequence). V lost 6 bases to trimming and J lost 10 bases, with 14 bases between them. The CDR3 here is CASSSGIYSQYF. The CDR3 nucleotides read TGTGCCAGCAGCTCAGGAATCTATTCGCAGTATTTT.

CDR3 nucleotides: TGCAGCGTTGAAGGGACAGTCCAAGAGACCCAGTACTTC. This encodes CSVEGTVQETQYF. This chain joins TRBV29-1 and TRBJ2-5, with a tentative D call TRBD1 (6 bases). Trimming took off 1 base at V and 1 base at J, with 7 bases between the two ends. The CDR3 is 13 amino acids. Germline CDR1 SQVTM, CDR2 ANQGSEA.

This rearrangement joins TRBV9 to TRBJ1-1, with TRBD1 identical over 9 bases. This CDR3 is 15 amino acids long. The J segment lost 4 bases and the V segment lost 3 bases, leaving 7 bases of the junction unmatched. Germline CDR1 is SGDLS and CDR2 is YYNGEE. The CDR3 region is CASSARDREGTEAFF. CDR3 coding DNA: TGTGCCAGCAGCGCCCGGGACAGGGAAGGCACTGAAGCTTTCTTT. The full variable domain, its missing parts supplied by reference TRBV9 and TRBJ1-1, is DSGVTQTPKHLITATGQRVTLRCSPRSGDLSVYWYQQSLDQGLQFLIQYYNGEERAKGNILERFSAQQFPDLHSELNLSSLELGDSALYFCASSARDREGTEAFFGQGTRLTVV.

The chain employs TRBV7-9 and TRBJ2-2, with a weak D call TRBD2 (6 bases). The V end lost 4 bases, the J end lost 6 bases, and 12 bases lay between the germline ends. The CDR3 runs to 14 residues. CDR1 and CDR2 from the germline V gene are SEHNR and FQNEAQ (reference sequence). DNA of the CDR3: TGTGCCAGCAGCTCTCGCGGGGAATCCGGGGAGCTGTTTTTT. As protein: CASSSRGESGELFF.

The chain combines TRBV7-2 with TRBJ2-3, with D possibly being TRBD2 (6 bases). V shed 1 base and J shed 1 base, with 6 bases lying between them. CDR3 size: 14 residues. CDR1 and CDR2 (germline): SGHTA, FQGNSA. In DNA, the CDR3 is TGTGCCAGCAGCTTAGTAGCGGGCACAGATACGCAGTATTTT. Residues: CASSLVAGTDTQYF.

The gene calls are TRBV5-1 and TRBJ2-2; unclear D gene. CDR3 length equals 15 residues. CDR1 and CDR2 (germline): SGHRS, YFSETQ. V was cut by 5 bases and J by 0 bases, with 11 bases left in between. The DNA of the CDR3 is TGCGCCAGCAGTCGGTCCACCGCGAACACCGGGGAGCTGTTTTTT. Encoded protein: CASSRSTANTGELFF.

The chain has TRBV5-1 and TRBJ2-4; possibly TRBD2 for D (6 bases). Deletions cut 3 bases from V and 7 bases from J, with 17 bases between. The CDR3 spans 15 residues. Per the germline V gene, CDR1 is SGHRS and CDR2 is YFSETQ. The CDR3 spells CASSSRSGGANIQYF. The CDR3 DNA follows: TGCGCCAGCAGCTCGAGAAGCGGCGGGGCGAACATTCAGTACTTC. Using reference TRBV5-1 and TRBJ2-4 for the parts outside the CDR3, the full variable domain is KAGVTQTPRYLIKTRGQQVTLSCSPISGHRSVSWYQQTPGQGLQFLFEYFSETQRNKGNFPGRFSGRQFSNSRSEMNVSTLELGDSALYLCASSSRSGGANIQYFGAGTRLSVL.

The chain combines TRBV5-1 with TRBJ1-4; D is undetermined. The CDR3 contains 14 residues. Germline CDR1 reads SGHRS; CDR2 reads YFSETQ. V lost 5 bases and J 4 bases, leaving 12 bases between the germline ends. The CDR3 nucleotides read TGCGCCAGCAGGTGGACTTCCTTTAATGAAAAACTGTTTTTT. It codes for CASRWTSFNEKLFF.

The chain couples TRBV11-3 to TRBJ2-5, with unresolved D. Germline-derived CDR1 and CDR2 are SGHNT and YENEEA. CDR3 size: 13 residues. V was trimmed by 3 bases and J by 5 bases, leaving 10 bases between them. The CDR3: CASSFSGDETQYF. The CDR3 nucleotides read TGTGCCAGCAGCTTCTCAGGTGATGAGACCCAGTACTTC.

V and J are TRBV29-1 and TRBJ2-1; the D is unclear. CDR1 and CDR2 (germline): SQVTM, ANQGSEA. Trimming shortened V by 7 bases and J by 5 bases, and 3 bases separated the two germline ends. The CDR3 runs 9 residues. CDR3 coding DNA: TGCAGCGCCGACAATGAGCAGTTCTTC. Translating gives CSADNEQFF.

The table lists this clone with a count of one. A junction boundary mismatches the germline segment, possibly from a read error. The V and J genes are TRBV7-2 and TRBJ2-5, with D hard to call. The last part of the DNA fits TRBJ2-7 better; the J call may be wrong. The CDR3 covers 14 residues. Germline V CDR1 and CDR2: SGHTA, FQGNSA. The CDR3 spells CASTLPQVRYEQYF. CDR3 nucleotides: TGTGCCAGCACCTTACCCCAGGTTAGGTACGAGCAGTACTTC.

This clone showed up just a few times. The chain recombines TRBV28 with TRBJ2-6, with D maybe TRBD1 (6 bases). The CDR3 loop spans 18 amino acids. V was clipped by 5 bases and J by 0 bases, with 17 bases between them. Germline V gives CDR1 MDHEN, CDR2 SYDVKM. CDR3 sequence reads: CASSPRSGRGSGANVLTF. CDR3 coding DNA: TGTGCCAGCAGTCCCAGATCGGGCAGGGGCTCTGGGGCCAACGTCCTGACTTTC.

The chain carries TRBV11-2 and TRBJ1-2, with D possibly being TRBD1 (6 bases). Trimming pared 1 base from V and 5 bases from J, leaving 17 bases between. CDR1 is SGHAT, CDR2 FQNNGV, per germline. The CDR3 covers 16 residues. The CDR3: CASSLAEGQGKYGYTF. Here the CDR3 DNA reads TGTGCCAGCAGCTTAGCTGAGGGTCAGGGGAAGTATGGCTACACCTTC.

The chain couples TRBV28 to TRBJ1-2; 8 bases are a match to TRBD1. V gave up 5 bases and J gave up 0 bases; unmatched junction bases: 5. This CDR3 is built from 15 residues. Germline CDR1 is MDHEN and CDR2 is SYDVKM. DNA of the CDR3: TGTGCCAGCAGTCCTCGGGACAGGACTAACTATGGCTACACCTTC. This encodes CASSPRDRTNYGYTF.

The V and J genes are TRBV5-1 and TRBJ1-5; TRBD1 is a possible D gene (5 bases). V gave up 1 base and J gave up 6 bases, with 23 bases separating them. The V gene's germline CDR1 is SGHRS and CDR2 YFSETQ. This CDR3 is 18 amino acids long. The DNA of the CDR3 is TGCGCCAGCAGCTTGCCGGGGGGGAGACATAAGTGGGTTCAGCCCCAGCATTTT. As protein: CASSLPGGRHKWVQPQHF.

This clone has just a few counts. This chain uses TRBV19 with TRBJ1-1; D gene ambiguous. In germline, CDR1 is LNHDA, CDR2 SQIVND (reference sequence). V was clipped by 8 bases and J by 2 bases, with 9 bases between them. This CDR3 spans 12 amino acids. The CDR3 DNA reads TGTGCCAGTCAAAACTTAAACACTGAAGCTTTCTTT. Amino acids: CASQNLNTEAFF. The whole variable domain, filled in from reference TRBV19 and TRBJ1-1, reads DGGITQSPKYLFRKEGQNVTLSCEQNLNHDAMYWYRQDPGQGLRLIYYSQIVNDFQKGDIAEGYSVSREKKESFPLTVTSAQKNPTAFYLCASQNLNTEAFFGQGTRLTVV.

The V call is TRBV9, the J call TRBJ2-3, with 7 bases fitting TRBD2. Germline-derived CDR1 and CDR2 are SGDLS and YYNGEE. V was clipped by 0 bases and J by 3 bases; unmatched bases: 4. The CDR3 sequence is 15 residues long. The CDR3 protein is CASSVDGGRTDTQYF. The CDR3 DNA sequence: TGTGCCAGCAGCGTAGATGGCGGGAGAACAGATACGCAGTATTTT.

The chain recombines TRBV19 with TRBJ2-2; TRBD1 is a possible D gene (6 bases). The CDR3 is 14 residues long. Germline CDR1 reads LNHDA; CDR2 reads SQIVND (reference sequence). Trimming removed 3 bases from V and 3 bases from J, with 8 bases in between. CDR3 residues: CASSIRGYTGELFF. In DNA, the CDR3 is TGTGCCAGTAGTATCAGGGGTTACACCGGGGAGCTGTTTTTT.

This chain links TRBV30 with TRBJ2-7; D is unclear. This CDR3 region has 14 residues. Germline V gene sequence: CDR1 GTSNPN, CDR2 SVGIG (reference sequence). V was cut by 4 bases and J by 0 bases, with 13 bases left in between. The CDR3 protein is CAWNLQVYSYEQYF. As DNA, the CDR3 is TGTGCCTGGAACCTGCAGGTTTACTCCTACGAGCAGTACTTC.

The chain uses TRBV10-3 and TRBJ1-6; D is possibly TRBD1 (5 bases). The ends were cut back, 4 bases at V and 10 bases at J, with 11 bases in the middle. Germline CDR1 ENHRY, CDR2 SYGVKD. This CDR3 spans 13 amino acids. The CDR3 protein is CAISVQEGSPLHF. CDR3 coding DNA: TGTGCCATCAGTGTACAGGAGGGATCACCCCTCCACTTT.